These 32 T cell receptor beta chains were all obtained from the same sample, sequenced in a study of blood T cell repertoires in COVID-19. The table came from immunoSEQ multiplex PCR; TCRdb's copy has only in-frame clones and leaves some out. The sample has approximately 94,000 clones, 85% to 90% seen once. Sequencing input: peripheral blood. The source is a human donor in a cohort sampled during active COVID-19.

CDR3 region: CSVAPGDTQYF. The CDR3 DNA reads TGCAGCGTTGCCCCCGGAGATACGCAGTATTTT. The genes are TRBV29-1 and TRBJ2-3; D is ambiguous. V lost 4 bases to trimming and J lost 5 bases, with 7 bases between them. Germline V lookup: CDR1 SQVTM, CDR2 ANQGSEA. This CDR3 is 11 amino acids long.

The rearrangement uses TRBV14 and TRBJ1-6; no definite D call. Trimming shortened V by 1 base and J by 10 bases, and 11 bases separated the two germline ends. Germline V gene data show CDR1 as SGHDN and CDR2 as FVKESK. This CDR3 comprises 14 residues. CDR3 DNA: TGTGCCAGCAGCCAAGTGCGCAGGTCCTCACCCCTCCACTTT. This sequence encodes CASSQVRRSSPLHF.

The chain joins TRBV9 to TRBJ1-3, with TRBD1 matching over 7 bases. CDR1 and CDR2 (germline): SGDLS, YYNGEE. There are 16 residues in the CDR3. The V gene end was trimmed by 3 bases and the J gene end by 2 bases; junction bases not matched to a gene: 8. The CDR3 coding sequence is TGTGCCAGCAGCGCCCGTAACAGGGGAGCTGGAAACACCATATATTTT. Protein product: CASSARNRGAGNTIYF.

The chain employs TRBV18 and TRBJ1-1, with a possible D match to TRBD1 (5 bases). V lost 3 bases and J lost 4, with 15 bases in between. The CDR3 length is 15 residues. Germline V gives CDR1 KGHSH, CDR2 LQKENI. CDR3 sequence (DNA): TGTGCCAGCTCACCGTCCCGGGGGGAGACCACTGAAGCTTTCTTT. It specifies CASSPSRGETTEAFF. Combining the CDR3 with reference TRBV18 and TRBJ1-1 gives the whole variable domain NAGVMQNPRHLVRRRGQEARLRCSPMKGHSHVYWYRQLPEEGLKFMVYLQKENIIDESGMPKERFSAEFPKEGPSILRIQQVVRGDSAAYFCASSPSRGETTEAFFGQGTRLTVV.

This chain joins TRBV5-3 and TRBJ1-3, with TRBD1 identical over 9 bases. TRBV5-3 is placed among ORFs of uncertain function. The CDR3 is made up of 15 amino acids. The V segment lost 3 bases and the J segment 9 bases; nucleotides outside the gene matches: 10. CDR3 DNA sequence: TGTGCCAGAAGCTCGTCGGACAGGGGAGATGGCACCATATATTTT. Translating it yields CARSSSDRGDGTIYF.

This clone appeared once. J is TRBJ1-6 and V is TRBV7-9, with D perhaps matching TRBD1 (6 bases). Trimming took off 2 bases at V and 9 bases at J, with 20 bases between the two ends. CDR3 length: 17 amino acids. Germline assignment: CDR1 SEHNR and CDR2 FQNEAQ (reference sequence). CDR3 sequence (DNA): TGTGCCAGCAGCTTACCAAAGGGTACAGGGCTCCCTTCACCCCTCCACTTT. This translates into CASSLPKGTGLPSPLHF.

The gene calls are TRBV7-8 and TRBJ2-2; 10 positions agree with TRBD1. The germline gives CDR1 SGHVS, CDR2 FQNEAQ. The CDR3 is 17 residues long. Germline trimming cut 5 bases from V and 7 bases from J; bases unmatched to any gene: 13. In DNA, the CDR3 is TGTGCCAGCAGCAAGCGACAGGGGGCCGCGCTGGTCGGGGAGCTGTTTTTT. It codes for CASSKRQGAALVGELFF.

V usage is TRBV28 and J usage is TRBJ1-1, with D maybe TRBD1 (6 bases). V gave up 6 bases and J gave up 4 bases, with 21 bases separating them. The CDR3 runs to 16 residues. Looked up from germline, CDR1 is MDHEN and CDR2 is SYDVKM. CDR3 sequence: CASSNPVGGHGTEAFF. The CDR3 bases are TGTGCCAGCAGCAATCCCGTCGGGGGGCATGGCACTGAAGCTTTCTTT.

The chain carries TRBV25-1 and TRBJ1-1; the D is unclear. Trimming left V 3 bases short and J 4 bases short, with 9 bases between. CDR1 is MGHDK and CDR2 is SYGVNS in the germline V gene. This CDR3 is 13 amino acids long. CDR3: CASSEGLGTEAFF. CDR3 in DNA: TGTGCCAGCAGTGAGGGTCTAGGCACTGAAGCTTTCTTT.

This clone is a singleton in its sample. The chain is built from TRBV7-2 and TRBJ1-2; a weak D match, TRBD1 (6 bases). The V gene lost 6 bases and the J gene lost 8 bases, with 16 bases spanning the gap. The CDR3 is 13 amino acids. CDR1 and CDR2 (germline): SGHTA, FQGNSA. CDR3 bases: TGTGCCAGCAGTAGGGCGGGGGCAGGAGGCTACACCTTC. It codes for CASSRAGAGGYTF.

The V and J genes are TRBV7-6 and TRBJ2-4; the match to TRBD2 covers 12 bases. V shed 0 bases, J shed 1 base, and the junction held 4 bases outside the gene matches. The CDR3 runs to 18 residues. Germline V gene data show CDR1 as SGHVS and CDR2 as FNYEAQ. In nucleotides, the CDR3 is TGTGCCAGCAGCTTAGCCGCCGGGACTAGCGGGGCCAAAAACATTCAGTACTTC. Encoded protein: CASSLAAGTSGAKNIQYF.

This clone has more than one count but fewer than ten. The chain carries TRBV3-1 (or the pseudogene TRBV3-2) and TRBJ1-6; 7 bases map to TRBD1. CDR1 is LGHDT and CDR2 is YNNKEL in the germline V gene (reference sequence). Germline trimming cut 1 base from V and 5 bases from J; bases unmatched to any gene: 5. The CDR3 extends over 16 amino acids. The CDR3 reads CASSQGKGANNSPLHF. The CDR3 nucleotides are TGTGCCAGCAGCCAAGGGAAGGGGGCCAATAATTCACCCCTCCACTTT.

This clone has just one count. The chain is built from TRBV10-1 and TRBJ2-3; 9 nucleotides align to TRBD2. The CDR3 is 14 amino acids. Germline V gene sequence: CDR1 WNHNN, CDR2 SYGVQD (reference sequence). Germline trimming cut 5 bases from V and 6 bases from J; bases unmatched to any gene: 6. The CDR3 protein is CASSSGLATDTQYF. The CDR3 nucleotides read TGCGCCAGCAGTTCGGGACTAGCAACCGATACGCAGTATTTT.

This rearrangement joins TRBV11-2 to TRBJ1-1, with 9 bases that match TRBD1. V was clipped by 2 bases and J by 1 base; unmatched bases: 5. The germline V gene encodes CDR1 SGHAT and CDR2 FQNNGV. CDR3 length: 16 residues. CDR3 sequence reads: CASSLTGGMRNTEAFF. In DNA form, the CDR3 reads TGTGCCAGCAGCTTAACAGGGGGCATGCGGAACACTGAAGCTTTCTTT.

The chain is built from TRBV19 and TRBJ2-2; no clear D gene. CDR1 LNHDA and CDR2 SQIVND come from the germline V gene (reference sequence). Trimming shortened V by 5 bases and J by 5 bases, and 9 bases separated the two germline ends. CDR3 length: 13 amino acids. CDR3 region: CASSLVGTGELFF. Written as DNA, the CDR3 is TGTGCCAGTAGTCTGGTCGGGACCGGGGAGCTGTTTTTT.

This chain links TRBV5-1 with TRBJ1-6, with 7 bases fitting TRBD1. Germline CDR1 SGHRS, CDR2 YFSETQ. V lost 4 bases and J lost 1; bases outside the gene matches: 2. The CDR3 length is 15 residues. CDR3 loop: CASSQTGSYNSPLHF. The CDR3 bases are TGCGCCAGCAGCCAGACAGGGTCCTATAATTCACCCCTCCACTTT.

This chain connects TRBV5-1 to TRBJ1-4; D gene ambiguous. Germline CDR1 SGHRS, CDR2 YFSETQ. The V end lost 0 bases, the J end lost 2 bases, and 8 bases lay between the germline ends. This CDR3 has 15 residues. The CDR3 DNA reads TGCGCCAGCAGCTTGGCGGGAATCACTAATGAAAAACTGTTTTTT. The encoded protein is CASSLAGITNEKLFF.

The V call is TRBV19, the J call TRBJ2-7; 9 bases line up with TRBD1. From germline, CDR1 is LNHDA and CDR2 SQIVND (reference sequence). J lost 4 bases, V lost 4 bases, and 2 bases had no gene match. CDR3 length: 13 amino acids. CDR3 loop: CASSRDRAYEQYF. CDR3 in DNA: TGTGCCAGTAGTAGGGACAGGGCTTACGAGCAGTACTTC.

This rearrangement joins TRBV6-6 to TRBJ2-1; 7 bases agree with TRBD2. V lost 0 bases to trimming and J lost 8 bases; unmatched junction nucleotides: 4. The CDR3 is 14 residues long. Germline values: CDR1 MNHNY, CDR2 SVGAGI (reference sequence). CDR3 loop: CASSYSRSGDEQFF. As DNA, the CDR3 is TGTGCCAGCAGTTACTCGAGGAGCGGGGATGAGCAGTTCTTC.

The chain couples TRBV5-1 to TRBJ2-1, with 8 bases aligning to TRBD2. The CDR3 sequence is 16 residues long. The germline CDR1 and CDR2 sequences are SGHRS and YFSETQ. Germline trimming cut 3 bases from V and 2 bases from J; bases unmatched to any gene: 7. The CDR3 is CASSSTSGGAYNEQFF. For the CDR3, the DNA is TGCGCCAGCAGCTCTACTAGCGGAGGGGCCTACAATGAGCAGTTCTTC.

The V and J genes are TRBV6-5 and TRBJ1-1; 7 positions match TRBD1. Germline V gene data show CDR1 as MNHEY and CDR2 as SVGAGI. J gave up 0 bases and V 6 bases, and 7 bases lay outside the gene matches. The CDR3 has 15 residues. The CDR3 coding sequence is TGTGCCAGCAGACGACGACAGGGCTTGAACACTGAAGCTTTCTTT. Its translation is CASRRRQGLNTEAFF.

The chain couples TRBV12-3 or TRBV12-4 to TRBJ1-2; D not certain. The CDR3 runs to 13 residues. V lost 5 bases, J lost 3 bases, and 10 bases lay in between. DNA of the CDR3: TGTGCCAGCAGTCCCAGGAGGGACTATGGCTACACCTTC. This codes for CASSPRRDYGYTF.

The sample holds one count of this clone. The rearrangement uses TRBV27 and TRBJ2-1, with 7 bases that match TRBD1. J was trimmed by 12 bases and V by 5 bases; bases with no gene match: 13. The CDR3 length is 14 residues. Germline-derived CDR1 and CDR2 are MNHEY and SMNVEV (reference sequence). CDR3 coding DNA: TGTGCCAGCAGTGGGACAGCCTACAATGTCGGGCAGTTCTTC. This codes for CASSGTAYNVGQFF.

The DNA of the CDR3 is TGTGCCAGTAGTATGTTGGGGGTCCAAACAGGGGAGACCCAGTACTTC. This codes for CASSMLGVQTGETQYF. The chain employs TRBV19 and TRBJ2-5; TRBD1 might be the D (6 bases). The CDR3 length is 16 residues. CDR1 is LNHDA, CDR2 SQIVND, per germline (reference sequence). V dropped 3 bases and J dropped 5 bases, with 19 bases sitting between them.

The chain joins TRBV7-9 to TRBJ2-7; D might be TRBD1 (6 bases). The CDR3 covers 14 residues. V dropped 5 bases and J dropped 6 bases, with 17 bases sitting between them. In germline, CDR1 is SEHNR, CDR2 FQNEAQ (reference sequence). The CDR3 is CASSLGHGMAEQYF. The CDR3 bases are TGTGCCAGCAGCCTGGGACACGGGATGGCCGAGCAGTACTTC.

The chain is built from TRBV10-3 and TRBJ2-1; TRBD2 matches 14 bases. J was trimmed by 6 bases and V by 5 bases; bases with no gene match: 3. From germline, CDR1 is ENHRY and CDR2 SYGVKD. The CDR3 has 15 amino acids. The CDR3 region has the DNA TGTGCCATCAGTTCCGGGACTAGCGGGAGCAATGAGCAGTTCTTC. It yields the protein CAISSGTSGSNEQFF.

The chain has TRBV6-4 and TRBJ2-1, with a weak D call TRBD2 (5 bases). The V gene lost 2 bases and the J gene lost 6 bases, with 14 bases spanning the gap. The CDR3 is 15 residues long. CDR1 is MRHNA, CDR2 SNTAGT, per germline. As DNA, the CDR3 is TGTGCCAGCAGTGACGAAGTCACTAGTCCCAATGAGCAGTTCTTC. This gives the protein CASSDEVTSPNEQFF.

The V call is TRBV4-2, the J call TRBJ2-4, with a possible D match to TRBD2 (6 bases). V was shortened by 0 bases and J by 0 bases, with 12 bases between the two germline ends. In germline, CDR1 is LGHNA, CDR2 YNFKEQ. CDR3 length: 17 residues. The CDR3 DNA is TGTGCCAGCAGCCAAGAGGGTGGCGGGATAGCCAAAAACATTCAGTACTTC. It codes for CASSQEGGGIAKNIQYF.

The rearrangement joins TRBV5-6 to TRBJ2-5, with D possibly TRBD1 on 5 matching bases. Germline V gene lookup returns CDR1 SGHDT and CDR2 YYEEEE. The CDR3 length is 15 residues. Trimming left V 0 bases short and J 5 bases short, with 14 bases between. CDR3 DNA: TGTGCCAGCAGCTTGGGGGGCCCCCGTCGGGAGACCCAGTACTTC. It yields the protein CASSLGGPRRETQYF. Full variable domain (rest looked up from reference TRBV5-6 and TRBJ2-5): DAGVTQSPTHLIKTRGQQVTLRCSPKSGHDTVSWYQQALGQGPQFIFQYYEEEERQRGNFPDRFSGHQFPNYSSELNVNALLLGDSALYLCASSLGGPRRETQYFGPGTRLLVL.

This chain uses TRBV25-1 with TRBJ2-2; 8 positions agree with TRBD1. Per germline, CDR1 MGHDK and CDR2 SYGVNS. The CDR3 length is 14 residues. V was pared by 6 bases and J by 6 bases, with 6 bases of the junction left unmatched. In DNA form, the CDR3 reads TGTGCCAGCAGAAAGACAGGGGTCCCCGGGGAGCTGTTTTTT. Protein: CASRKTGVPGELFF.

This chain uses TRBV2 with TRBJ1-5; D unclear. The CDR3 has 13 amino acids. Trimming stripped 4 bases from V and 6 bases from J, with 10 bases between. The germline V gene encodes CDR1 SNHLY and CDR2 FYNNEI. The chain's CDR3 is CASSAREGQPQHF. DNA of the CDR3: TGTGCCAGCAGTGCCCGGGAAGGTCAGCCCCAGCATTTT.

The V call is TRBV28, the J call TRBJ2-7, with D possibly matching TRBD2 (6 bases). Germline assignment: CDR1 MDHEN and CDR2 SYDVKM. The CDR3 is 11 residues long. Trimming took 7 bases from V and 3 from J, leaving 7 bases between them. Here the CDR3 reads CASTGGYEQYF. CDR3 sequence (DNA): TGTGCCAGCACCGGGGGCTACGAGCAGTACTTC.